The clone carrying this T cell receptor (beta chain) was counted ten times or more. Noted time point: newly diagnosed GD, antithyroid drugs for less than 3 months. Preparation of the TCR library used RNA extracted from PBMCs. V was trimmed by 5 bases and J by 5 bases, leaving 13 bases between them. There are 14 residues in the CDR3. Germline CDR1 reads SGHTA; CDR2 reads FQGNSA. These data belong to a study of regulatory T cells in long-lasting Graves disease. Study summary: Graves' patients, diagnosed recently, had received antithyroid drugs under 3 months.

TCR beta libraries were built with iRepertoire HTBI primers and Arm-PCR of CDR3 regions. TCRdb reprocessed the multiplex PCR reads via MiXCR and lists one record per CDR3 protein. The sample shows roughly 420,000 distinct CDR3 sequences, about 16% of them seen only once. These same data were also listed under a study on T cells in Graves' hyperthyroidism and ophthalmopathy.

This specimen consisted of peripheral blood mononuclear cells (PBMCs), obtained at new diagnosis, from a patient treated with antithyroid drugs. The chain links TRBV7-2 to TRBJ2-1; D may be TRBD1 (6 bases). The receptor comes from a woman aged 25 to 45 with Graves disease. The chain's CDR3 is CASSVGQWNNEQFF. CDR3 bases: TGTGCCAGCAGCGTCGGACAGTGGAACAATGAGCAGTTCTTC.